This passage covers 6 T cell receptor beta chains from one sample sequenced in a study of technical replicates of blood from a few donors. The repertoire was sequenced with immunoSEQ multiplex PCR; TCRdb's copy has only in-frame clones and lacks some. Of under 100,000 clones in the sample, approximately 96% were seen once. Sequences were obtained from T cells isolated from PBMCs. The receptors shown here come from a human donor in good health.

V gene TRBV27 combines with J gene TRBJ2-7, with a weak D call TRBD1 (5 bases). The CDR3 runs to 11 residues. Trimming cost V 6 bases and J 3 bases, with 6 bases left between them. The germline CDR1 and CDR2 sequences are MNHEY and SMNVEV (reference sequence). The CDR3 reads CASRDNYEQYF. The CDR3 DNA is TGTGCCAGCAGGGACAACTACGAGCAGTACTTC.

Note on this clone: The junction departs from the called germline gene at one end, perhaps through a read error. The chain joins TRBV27 to TRBJ2-7; the D gene is possibly TRBD1 (6 bases). Looked up from germline, CDR1 is MNHEY and CDR2 is SMNVEV (reference sequence). The length of the CDR3 is 13 residues. The chain's CDR3 is CASSFGQNYERYF. The CDR3 nucleotides read TGTGCCAGCAGTTTCGGACAGAACTACGAGCGGTACTTC.

By its share, this clone is medium-sized. The V and J genes are TRBV4-1 and TRBJ1-1; tentative D call: TRBD1 (6 bases). Germline-derived CDR1 and CDR2 are MGHRA and YSYEKL. The V end lost 5 bases, the J end lost 2 bases, and 12 bases lay between the germline ends. CDR3 length: 14 amino acids. The CDR3 DNA sequence: TGCGCCAGCAGCGGACGGACAGAAAACACTGAAGCTTTCTTT. Translating it yields CASSGRTENTEAFF.

The chain uses TRBV18 and TRBJ2-2, with D perhaps TRBD1 (6 bases). With 0 bases removed from V and 4 bases from J, the gap between germline ends came to 12 bases. Germline V CDR1 and CDR2: KGHSH, LQKENI. The CDR3 totals 16 residues. The CDR3 here is CASSPPQGRGTGELFF. Written as DNA, the CDR3 is TGTGCCAGCTCACCACCTCAGGGGCGCGGCACCGGGGAGCTGTTTTTT.

This clone was picked up one time. This chain connects TRBV2 to TRBJ2-5; 11 bases are shared with TRBD1. The CDR3 length is 16 residues. The germline CDR1 and CDR2 sequences are SNHLY and FYNNEI. Germline trimming cut 6 bases from V and 5 bases from J; bases unmatched to any gene: 11. This CDR3 is CASRAGTGGFRETQYF. For the CDR3, the DNA is TGTGCCAGCAGGGCCGGGACAGGGGGGTTCCGGGAGACCCAGTACTTC.

J is TRBJ2-1 and V is TRBV19; 11 bases are shared with TRBD1. CDR1 and CDR2 from the germline V gene are LNHDA and SQIVND (reference sequence). The CDR3 totals 17 residues. Trimming took 5 bases from V and 2 from J; bases not matched to a gene: 8. The CDR3 nucleotides read TGTGCCAGTAGTGTAACCGGGACAGGGGGACCCTACAATGAGCAGTTCTTC. This translates into CASSVTGTGGPYNEQFF.